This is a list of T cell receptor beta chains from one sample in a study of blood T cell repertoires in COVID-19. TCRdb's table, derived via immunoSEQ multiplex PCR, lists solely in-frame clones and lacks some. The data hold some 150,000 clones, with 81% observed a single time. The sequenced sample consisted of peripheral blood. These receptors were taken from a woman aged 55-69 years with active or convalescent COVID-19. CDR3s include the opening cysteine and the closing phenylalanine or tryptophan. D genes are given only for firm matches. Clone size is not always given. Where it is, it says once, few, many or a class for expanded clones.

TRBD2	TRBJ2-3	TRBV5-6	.	CASSLATAGVGTDTQYF	TGTGCCAGCAGCTTGGCCACTGCGGGGGTGGGCACAGATACGCAGTATTTT
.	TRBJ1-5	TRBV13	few	CASSSRNQPQHF	TGTGCCAGCAGCTCCAGGAATCAGCCCCAGCATTTT
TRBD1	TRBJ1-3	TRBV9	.	CASSTRDRGVGGNTIYF	TGTGCCAGCAGCACACGGGACAGGGGGGTCGGAGGAAACACCATATATTTT
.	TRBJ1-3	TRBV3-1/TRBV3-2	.	CASSPSRAGNTIYF	TGTGCCAGCAGCCCCAGCCGGGCTGGAAACACCATATATTTT
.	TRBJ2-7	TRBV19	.	CASKGTGFYEQYF	TGTGCCAGTAAGGGCACAGGGTTCTACGAGCAGTACTTC
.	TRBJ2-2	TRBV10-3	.	CAISESYFNRRNTGELFF	TGTGCCATCAGTGAGTCTTATTTTAACAGGAGGAACACCGGGGAGCTGTTTTTT
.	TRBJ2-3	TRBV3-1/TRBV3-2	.	CASSQRARGRTDTQYF	TGTGCCAGCAGCCAGAGGGCACGTGGACGCACAGATACGCAGTATTTT
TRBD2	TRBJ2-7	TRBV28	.	CASRGGLAGTRYEQYF	TGTGCCAGCAGGGGGGGACTAGCGGGAACCCGTTACGAGCAGTACTTC
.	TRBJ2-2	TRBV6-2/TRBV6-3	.	CASSYGFPAGSGELFF	TGTGCCAGCAGTTACGGGTTCCCCGCGGGGTCCGGGGAGCTGTTTTTT
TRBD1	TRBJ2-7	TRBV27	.	CASSPGQGAYEQYF	TGTGCCAGCAGCCCGGGACAGGGAGCCTACGAGCAGTACTTC
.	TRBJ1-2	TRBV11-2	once	CASSPPGGYGYTF	TGTGCCAGCAGCCCCCCGGGGGGCTATGGCTACACCTTC
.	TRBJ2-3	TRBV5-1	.	CASSIQTGPTDTQYF	TGCGCCAGCAGCATCCAGACGGGTCCAACGGATACGCAGTATTTT
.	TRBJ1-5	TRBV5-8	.	CAGGDLGNQPQHF	TGTGCCGGGGGGGATCTTGGCAATCAGCCCCAGCATTTT
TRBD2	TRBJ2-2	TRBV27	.	CASSRGLAGTGELFF	TGTGCCAGCAGCCGAGGGCTAGCGGGAACCGGGGAGCTGTTTTTT